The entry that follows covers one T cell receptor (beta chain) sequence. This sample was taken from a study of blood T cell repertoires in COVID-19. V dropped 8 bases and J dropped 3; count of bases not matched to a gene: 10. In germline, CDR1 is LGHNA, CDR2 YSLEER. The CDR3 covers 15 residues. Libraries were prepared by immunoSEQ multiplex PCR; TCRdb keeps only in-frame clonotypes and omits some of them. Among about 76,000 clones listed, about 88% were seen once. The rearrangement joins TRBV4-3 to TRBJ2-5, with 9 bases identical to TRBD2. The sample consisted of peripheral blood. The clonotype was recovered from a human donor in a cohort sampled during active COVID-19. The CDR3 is CASWRAGGEKETQYF. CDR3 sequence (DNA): TGCGCCAGCTGGCGGGCGGGGGGGGAGAAAGAGACCCAGTACTTC.